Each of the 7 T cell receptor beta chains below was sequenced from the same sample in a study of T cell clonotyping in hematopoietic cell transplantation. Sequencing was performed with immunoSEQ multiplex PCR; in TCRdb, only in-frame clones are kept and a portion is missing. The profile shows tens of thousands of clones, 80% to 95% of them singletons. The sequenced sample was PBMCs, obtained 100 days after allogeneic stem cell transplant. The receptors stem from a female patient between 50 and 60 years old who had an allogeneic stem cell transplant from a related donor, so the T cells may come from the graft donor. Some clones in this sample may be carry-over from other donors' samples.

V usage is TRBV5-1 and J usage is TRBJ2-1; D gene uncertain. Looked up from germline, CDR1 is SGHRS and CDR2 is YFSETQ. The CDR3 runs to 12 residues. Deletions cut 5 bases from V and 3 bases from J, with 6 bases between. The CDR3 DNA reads TGCGCCAGCAGTGACGTCTACAATGAGCAGTTCTTC. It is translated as CASSDVYNEQFF. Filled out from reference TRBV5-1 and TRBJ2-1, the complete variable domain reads KAGVTQTPRYLIKTRGQQVTLSCSPISGHRSVSWYQQTPGQGLQFLFEYFSETQRNKGNFPGRFSGRQFSNSRSEMNVSTLELGDSALYLCASSDVYNEQFFGPGTRLTVL.

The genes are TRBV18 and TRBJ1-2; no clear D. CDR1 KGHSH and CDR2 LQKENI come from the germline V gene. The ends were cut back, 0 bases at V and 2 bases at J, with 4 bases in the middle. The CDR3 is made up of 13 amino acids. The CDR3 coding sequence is TGTGCCAGCTCACCACCCGCGAACTATGGCTACACCTTC. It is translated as CASSPPANYGYTF. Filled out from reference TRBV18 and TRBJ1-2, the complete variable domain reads NAGVMQNPRHLVRRRGQEARLRCSPMKGHSHVYWYRQLPEEGLKFMVYLQKENIIDESGMPKERFSAEFPKEGPSILRIQQVVRGDSAAYFCASSPPANYGYTFGSGTRLTVV.

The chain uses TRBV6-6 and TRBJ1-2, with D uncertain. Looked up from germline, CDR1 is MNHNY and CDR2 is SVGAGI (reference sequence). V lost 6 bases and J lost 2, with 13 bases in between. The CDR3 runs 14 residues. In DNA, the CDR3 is TGTGCCAGCAGGCCACCCGGCAGAAACTATGGCTACACCTTC. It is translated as CASRPPGRNYGYTF.

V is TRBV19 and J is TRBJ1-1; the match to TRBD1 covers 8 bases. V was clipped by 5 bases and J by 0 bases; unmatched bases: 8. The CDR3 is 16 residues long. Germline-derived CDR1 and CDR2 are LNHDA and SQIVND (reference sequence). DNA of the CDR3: TGTGCCAGTAGTTGGGGCAGGGGGCCTCTGAACACTGAAGCTTTCTTT. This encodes CASSWGRGPLNTEAFF.

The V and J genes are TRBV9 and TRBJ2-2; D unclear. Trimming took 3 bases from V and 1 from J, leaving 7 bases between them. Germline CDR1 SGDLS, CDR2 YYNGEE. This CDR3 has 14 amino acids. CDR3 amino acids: CASSALGNTGELFF. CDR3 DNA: TGTGCCAGCAGCGCCCTAGGGAACACCGGGGAGCTGTTTTTT.

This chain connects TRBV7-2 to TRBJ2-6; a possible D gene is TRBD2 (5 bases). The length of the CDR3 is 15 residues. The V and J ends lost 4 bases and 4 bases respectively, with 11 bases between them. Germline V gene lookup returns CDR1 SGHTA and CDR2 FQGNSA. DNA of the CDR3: TGTGCCAGCAGCTCTGAGAGGGCCGGGGCCAACGTCCTGACTTTC. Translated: CASSSERAGANVLTF. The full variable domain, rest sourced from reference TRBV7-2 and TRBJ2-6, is GAGVSQSPSNKVTEKGKDVELRCDPISGHTALYWYRQSLGQGLEFLIYFQGNSAPDKSGLPSDRFSAERTGGSVSTLTIQRTQQEDSAVYLCASSSERAGANVLTFGAGSRLTVL.

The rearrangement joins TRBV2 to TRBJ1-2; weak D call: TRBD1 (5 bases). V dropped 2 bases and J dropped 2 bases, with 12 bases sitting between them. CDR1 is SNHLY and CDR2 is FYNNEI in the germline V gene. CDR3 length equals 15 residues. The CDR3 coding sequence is TGTGCCAGCAGTGAACTGGGGCGTGGAAACTATGGCTACACCTTC. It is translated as CASSELGRGNYGYTF.